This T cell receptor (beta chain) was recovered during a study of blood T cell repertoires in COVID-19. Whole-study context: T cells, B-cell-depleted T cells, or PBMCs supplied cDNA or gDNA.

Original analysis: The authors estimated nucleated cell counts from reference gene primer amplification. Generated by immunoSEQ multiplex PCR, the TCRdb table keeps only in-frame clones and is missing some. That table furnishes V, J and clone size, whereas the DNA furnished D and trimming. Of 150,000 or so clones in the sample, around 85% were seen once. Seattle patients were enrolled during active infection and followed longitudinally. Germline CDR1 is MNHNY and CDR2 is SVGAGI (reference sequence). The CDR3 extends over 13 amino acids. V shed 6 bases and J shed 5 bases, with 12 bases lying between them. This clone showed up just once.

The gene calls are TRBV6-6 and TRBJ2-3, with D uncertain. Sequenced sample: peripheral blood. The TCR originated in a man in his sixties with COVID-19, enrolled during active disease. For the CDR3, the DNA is TGTGCCAGCAGCCCGGGTTTTGGAGATACGCAGTATTTT. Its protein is CASSPGFGDTQYF.